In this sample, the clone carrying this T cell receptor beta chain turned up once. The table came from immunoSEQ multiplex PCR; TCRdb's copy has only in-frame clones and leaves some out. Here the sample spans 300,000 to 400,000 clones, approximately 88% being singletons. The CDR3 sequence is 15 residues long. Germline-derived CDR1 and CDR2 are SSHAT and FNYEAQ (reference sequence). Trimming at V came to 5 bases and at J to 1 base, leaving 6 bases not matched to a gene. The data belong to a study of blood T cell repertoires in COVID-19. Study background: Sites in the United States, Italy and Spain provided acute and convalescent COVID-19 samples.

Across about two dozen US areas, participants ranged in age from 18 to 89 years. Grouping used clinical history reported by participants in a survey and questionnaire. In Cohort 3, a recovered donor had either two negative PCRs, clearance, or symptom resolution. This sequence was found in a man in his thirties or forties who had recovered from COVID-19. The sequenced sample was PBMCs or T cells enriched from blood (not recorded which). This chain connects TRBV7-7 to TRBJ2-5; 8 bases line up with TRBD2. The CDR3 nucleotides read TGTGCCAGCAGCCCCCTCCGGGGGGGCCAAGAGACCCAGTACTTC. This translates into CASSPLRGGQETQYF.